Presented here are 29 T cell receptor beta chains from one specimen sequenced in a study of shared clonotypes between healthy human individuals. The method was immunoSEQ multiplex PCR; TCRdb's version includes in-frame clones alone and lacks a portion of them. The sample consists of about 2 million clones, roughly 94% of them appearing once. Material for sequencing was naive CD4+ T cells sorted from blood. Subset reported: CD45RA+ positively selected. These receptors all stem from a man aged 18 to 30 in good health.

The rearrangement uses TRBV19 and TRBJ2-3; TRBD1 matches 9 bases. CDR1 and CDR2 (germline): LNHDA, SQIVND (reference sequence). Trimming at V came to 5 bases and at J to 1 base, leaving 10 bases not matched to a gene. The CDR3 runs to 17 residues. As DNA, the CDR3 is TGTGCCAGTAGTCCAACGGACAGGGGCGCCCGCACAGATACGCAGTATTTT. Its translation: CASSPTDRGARTDTQYF.

In regard to this clone: This same CDR3 is encoded by further DNA sequences in the sample. The J gene is TRBJ1-1, the V gene TRBV5-1; D remains ambiguous. There are 14 residues in the CDR3. The germline V gene encodes CDR1 SGHRS and CDR2 YFSETQ. V gave up 0 bases and J gave up 0 bases, with 6 bases separating them. The CDR3: CASSLDGLNTEAFF. The CDR3 coding sequence is TGCGCCAGCAGCTTGGACGGGCTGAACACTGAAGCTTTCTTT.

The rearrangement links TRBV5-1 to TRBJ2-2; D could derive from TRBD1 or TRBD2 (5 bases each). The CDR3 runs to 16 residues. CDR1 and CDR2 (germline): SGHRS, YFSETQ. Trimming took 4 bases from V and 0 from J, leaving 13 bases between them. The CDR3 reads CASSMGDAANTGELFF. The CDR3 DNA follows: TGCGCCAGCAGCATGGGGGACGCAGCGAACACCGGGGAGCTGTTTTTT.

On this clone itself: The sample has other DNA sequences that encode this CDR3 too. The rearrangement joins TRBV6-5 to TRBJ1-1; 7 positions agree with TRBD1. Losses at the gene ends were 6 bases for V and 1 base for J; bases not matched to a gene: 2. The CDR3 runs 13 residues. CDR1 and CDR2 (germline): MNHEY, SVGAGI. CDR3 in amino acids: CASSRGKNTEAFF. The CDR3 nucleotides read TGTGCCAGCAGCAGGGGGAAGAACACTGAAGCTTTCTTT.

This clone has just one count. This chain links TRBV18 with TRBJ1-1; the D gene is possibly TRBD1 (5 bases). Germline V gene sequence: CDR1 KGHSH, CDR2 LQKENI. The V end lost 7 bases, the J end lost 5 bases, and 17 bases lay between the germline ends. The CDR3 sequence is 14 residues long. CDR3 sequence (DNA): TGTGCCAGCTTAAGGGACCCGGCCCTAACTGAAGCTTTCTTT. Protein sequence: CASLRDPALTEAFF.

The V call is TRBV28, the J call TRBJ1-2; 12 nucleotides agree with TRBD1. The CDR3 runs 12 residues. Germline CDR1 reads MDHEN; CDR2 reads SYDVKM. CDR3 DNA: TGTGCAGTGGGACAGGGGGCGCAGGGCTACACCTTC. Its protein product is CAVGQGAQGYTF.

A remark on this clone: The sample has other DNA sequences that encode this CDR3 too. The chain recombines TRBV6-1 with TRBJ2-7, with D perhaps matching TRBD2 (7 bases). Germline V gene lookup returns CDR1 MNHNS and CDR2 SASEGT. With 8 bases removed from V and 4 bases from J, the gap between germline ends came to 12 bases. This CDR3 is built from 12 residues. The CDR3 DNA follows: TGTGCCAGCTCTGCGGGGGCTTACGAGCAGTACTTC. Its translation is CASSAGAYEQYF.

This chain uses TRBV7-6 with TRBJ1-2; D call uncertain. V lost 1 base, J lost 5 bases, and 5 bases lay in between. This CDR3 contains 12 residues. Germline V gene sequence: CDR1 SGHVS, CDR2 FNYEAQ. This CDR3 reads CASSLDGYGYTF. In nucleotides, the CDR3 is TGTGCCAGCAGCTTAGATGGGTATGGCTACACCTTC.

The chain couples TRBV6-5 to TRBJ2-7; TRBD2 might be the D (5 bases). CDR3 size: 12 residues. Per germline, CDR1 MNHEY and CDR2 SVGAGI. Trimming pared 2 bases from V and 11 bases from J, leaving 13 bases between. In nucleotides, the CDR3 is TGTGCCAGCAGTTACCGTGGGAGTCTTGAGTACTTC. Protein sequence: CASSYRGSLEYF.

The CDR3 DNA is TGTGCCAGCAGCCCCCAAGCAGCCAGCTCCTACGAGCAGTACTTC. This codes for CASSPQAASSYEQYF. The chain uses TRBV9 and TRBJ2-7, with D uncertain. V was trimmed by 4 bases and J by 0 bases, leaving 14 bases between them. This CDR3 has 15 residues. The germline V gene encodes CDR1 SGDLS and CDR2 YYNGEE.

This chain connects TRBV27 to TRBJ2-7, with D tentatively TRBD1 (5 bases). The CDR3 loop spans 15 amino acids. Germline V gene sequence: CDR1 MNHEY, CDR2 SMNVEV (reference sequence). Trimming removed 2 bases from V and 0 bases from J, with 11 bases in between. CDR3 sequence (DNA): TGTGCCAGCAGTTTACAGGGCCTCAGCTCCTACGAGCAGTACTTC. Translated, it gives CASSLQGLSSYEQYF.

The chain recombines TRBV7-2 with TRBJ2-1; 13 positions match TRBD2. J was trimmed by 8 bases and V by 4 bases; bases with no gene match: 2. Germline lookup yields CDR1 SGHTA and CDR2 FQGNSA. The CDR3 extends over 14 amino acids. CDR3 DNA sequence: TGTGCCAGCAGCTATGGACTAGCGGGGGATGAGCAGTTCTTC. Amino acids: CASSYGLAGDEQFF. The variable domain in full, completed from reference TRBV7-2 and TRBJ2-1, reads GAGVSQSPSNKVTEKGKDVELRCDPISGHTALYWYRQSLGQGLEFLIYFQGNSAPDKSGLPSDRFSAERTGGSVSTLTIQRTQQEDSAVYLCASSYGLAGDEQFFGPGTRLTVL.

The J gene is TRBJ1-5, the V gene TRBV5-1, with 7 positions matching TRBD1. The V gene's germline CDR1 is SGHRS and CDR2 YFSETQ. J was trimmed by 3 bases and V by 3 bases; bases with no gene match: 9. This CDR3 contains 16 residues. The CDR3 loop reads CASSSYPGQINQPQHF. CDR3 nucleotides: TGCGCCAGCAGCTCGTACCCGGGACAGATCAATCAGCCCCAGCATTTT.

The table lists this clone with a few counts. Here the CDR3 reads CATERKLRDRVVDEQYF. The DNA of the CDR3 is TGTGCCACTGAACGAAAGCTCCGGGACAGGGTCGTTGACGAGCAGTACTTC. The chain has TRBV5-8 and TRBJ2-7, with 9 nucleotides matching TRBD1. Trimming at V came to 9 bases and at J to 5 bases, leaving 21 bases not matched to a gene. Per the germline V gene, CDR1 is SGHTS and CDR2 is YDEGEE. The CDR3 has 17 residues.

The rearrangement links TRBV18 to TRBJ1-2; D is unclear. The CDR3 has 15 amino acids. The V gene's germline CDR1 is KGHSH and CDR2 LQKENI. Trimming removed 2 bases from V and 2 bases from J, with 12 bases in between. The CDR3 DNA reads as TGTGCCAGCTCACCAATAGAAACCCAGAACTATGGCTACACCTTC. It translates to CASSPIETQNYGYTF.

About this clone itself: The identical CDR3 is also encoded by other nucleotide sequences in the sample. The rearrangement uses TRBV7-2 and TRBJ2-5; the D is unclear. Trimming took off 1 base at V and 2 bases at J, with 11 bases between the two ends. CDR1 and CDR2 from the germline V gene are SGHTA and FQGNSA. The CDR3 totals 15 residues. The CDR3 sequence: CASSLGVGYQETQYF. The CDR3 DNA is TGTGCCAGCAGCTTAGGGGTAGGATATCAAGAGACCCAGTACTTC. The full variable domain, in which reference TRBV7-2 and TRBJ2-5 provide the parts outside the CDR3, is GAGVSQSPSNKVTEKGKDVELRCDPISGHTALYWYRQSLGQGLEFLIYFQGNSAPDKSGLPSDRFSAERTGGSVSTLTIQRTQQEDSAVYLCASSLGVGYQETQYFGPGTRLLVL.

This chain uses TRBV5-1 with TRBJ1-1; the D gene is possibly TRBD1 (6 bases). Germline V gene sequence: CDR1 SGHRS, CDR2 YFSETQ. The CDR3 covers 14 residues. Trimming cost V 4 bases and J 3 bases, with 13 bases left between them. Here the CDR3 reads CASSLYQGYTEAFF. In nucleotides, the CDR3 is TGCGCCAGCAGCCTCTATCAGGGGTACACTGAAGCTTTCTTT. Combining the CDR3 with reference TRBV5-1 and TRBJ1-1 gives the whole variable domain KAGVTQTPRYLIKTRGQQVTLSCSPISGHRSVSWYQQTPGQGLQFLFEYFSETQRNKGNFPGRFSGRQFSNSRSEMNVSTLELGDSALYLCASSLYQGYTEAFFGQGTRLTVV.

The gene calls are TRBV18 and TRBJ2-7; D gene unclear. Trimming removed 3 bases from V and 6 bases from J, with 12 bases in between. This CDR3 is 13 amino acids long. Per germline, CDR1 KGHSH and CDR2 LQKENI. The CDR3 coding sequence is TGTGCCAGCTCACCGTCACCCGAGTCCGAGCAGTACTTC. This codes for CASSPSPESEQYF.

The gene calls are TRBV10-3 and TRBJ1-1; 7 bases line up with TRBD1. The CDR3 totals 13 residues. Unmatched junction bases numbered 2, after V lost 5 bases and J lost 2 bases. The germline V gene has CDR1 ENHRY and CDR2 SYGVKD. CDR3 bases: TGTGCCATCAGTCGGGACAGCAACACTGAAGCTTTCTTT. It translates to CAISRDSNTEAFF.

A note on this clone: This specimen includes other DNA sequences encoding the same CDR3. The V and J genes are TRBV5-6 and TRBJ2-5; D is unclear. Looked up from germline, CDR1 is SGHDT and CDR2 is YYEEEE. Trimming removed 0 bases from V and 5 bases from J, with 11 bases in between. The CDR3 covers 14 residues. CDR3 sequence reads: CASSLVLGWETQYF. The CDR3 nucleotides are TGTGCCAGCAGCTTGGTTTTGGGGTGGGAGACCCAGTACTTC.

V gene TRBV28 combines with J gene TRBJ2-7; D is unclear. CDR3 length: 14 amino acids. CDR1 is MDHEN and CDR2 is SYDVKM in the germline V gene. V lost 4 bases to trimming and J lost 1 base, with 11 bases between them. For the CDR3, the DNA is TGTGCCAGCAGTTCCCTGGCGGTGTCCTACGAGCAGTACTTC. This translates into CASSSLAVSYEQYF.

The chain employs TRBV15 and TRBJ1-2, with D possibly TRBD1 on 5 matching bases. V lost 0 bases, J lost 1 base, and 9 bases lay in between. The germline V gene encodes CDR1 LNHNV and CDR2 YYDKDF (reference sequence). The CDR3 is 15 residues long. The CDR3 is CATSRDVTVNYGYTF. The CDR3 nucleotides read TGTGCCACCAGCAGAGATGTGACAGTTAACTATGGCTACACCTTC.

This clone has a handful of counts. The V gene is TRBV25-1, the J gene TRBJ2-5; 11 bases are a match to TRBD2. V lost 4 bases and J lost 7; bases outside the gene matches: 11. The CDR3 totals 16 residues. Germline CDR1 reads MGHDK; CDR2 reads SYGVNS. In DNA form, the CDR3 reads TGTGCCAGCAGTGTTAGACTAGCGGGGAGTGAGGGGACCCAGTACTTC. It translates to CASSVRLAGSEGTQYF.

The chain couples TRBV4-1 to TRBJ1-5; D might be TRBD1 (5 bases). V was trimmed by 2 bases and J by 4 bases, leaving 18 bases between them. Looked up from germline, CDR1 is MGHRA and CDR2 is YSYEKL. CDR3 length: 17 amino acids. The CDR3 nucleotides read TGCGCCAGCAGCCAATCAGCCCAGGGTCCGGAGAATCAGCCCCAGCATTTT. It yields the protein CASSQSAQGPENQPQHF.

This sequence joins TRBV15 and TRBJ1-5; D call uncertain. The V gene's germline CDR1 is LNHNV and CDR2 YYDKDF (reference sequence). CDR3 length: 13 amino acids. Trimming took off 5 bases at V and 1 base at J, with 6 bases between the two ends. The CDR3 here is CATSQDSNQPQHF. CDR3 sequence (DNA): TGTGCCACCAGCCAGGACAGCAATCAGCCCCAGCATTTT.

The chain couples TRBV7-2 to TRBJ2-4; D possibly uses TRBD1 or TRBD2 (6 bases each). Trimming took 1 base from V and 12 from J, leaving 25 bases between them. The germline V gene has CDR1 SGHTA and CDR2 FQGNSA. The CDR3 contains 17 residues. Here the CDR3 reads CASSLDIQGRGQFGQYF. CDR3 DNA sequence: TGTGCCAGCAGCTTAGATATTCAGGGACGGGGGCAATTTGGTCAGTACTTC.

The chain carries TRBV18 and TRBJ1-5; D not certain. CDR3 length equals 13 residues. Trimming removed 9 bases from V and 0 bases from J, with 9 bases in between. Per germline, CDR1 KGHSH and CDR2 LQKENI. For the CDR3, the DNA is TGTGCCAGTAGGTCAGATAGCAATCAGCCCCAGCATTTT. Its protein product is CASRSDSNQPQHF. Full variable domain (rest looked up from reference TRBV18 and TRBJ1-5): NAGVMQNPRHLVRRRGQEARLRCSPMKGHSHVYWYRQLPEEGLKFMVYLQKENIIDESGMPKERFSAEFPKEGPSILRIQQVVRGDSAAYFCASRSDSNQPQHFGDGTRLSIL.

The chain links TRBV9 to TRBJ2-5, with D unresolved. Trimming removed 0 bases from V and 4 bases from J, with 16 bases in between. The CDR3 extends over 16 amino acids. Looked up from germline, CDR1 is SGDLS and CDR2 is YYNGEE. In nucleotides, the CDR3 is TGTGCCAGCAGCGTAGTATCCCGCGGACGGAGAGAGACCCAGTACTTC. It specifies CASSVVSRGRRETQYF.

V and J are TRBV28 and TRBJ2-3, with D unresolved. CDR3 size: 14 residues. V was cut by 2 bases and J by 4 bases, with 10 bases left in between. CDR1 and CDR2 (germline): MDHEN, SYDVKM. CDR3: CASSLGLGADTQYF. The CDR3 coding sequence is TGTGCCAGCAGTTTAGGGCTCGGCGCAGATACGCAGTATTTT.